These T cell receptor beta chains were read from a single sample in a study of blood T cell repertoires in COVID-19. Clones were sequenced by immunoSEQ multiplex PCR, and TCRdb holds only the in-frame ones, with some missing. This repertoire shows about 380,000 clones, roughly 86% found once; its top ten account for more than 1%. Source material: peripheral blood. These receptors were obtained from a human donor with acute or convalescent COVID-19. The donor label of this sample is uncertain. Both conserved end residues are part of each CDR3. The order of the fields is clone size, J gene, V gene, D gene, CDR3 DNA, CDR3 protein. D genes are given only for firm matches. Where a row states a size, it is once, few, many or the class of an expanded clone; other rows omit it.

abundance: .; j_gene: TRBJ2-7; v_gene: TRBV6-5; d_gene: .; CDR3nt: TGTGCCAGCCGCCTAGGGGGGGTGGGACTCTACGAGCAGTACTTC; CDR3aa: CASRLGGVGLYEQYF
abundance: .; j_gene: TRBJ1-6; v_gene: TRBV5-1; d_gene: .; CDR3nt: TGCGCCAGCAGCTCGCAGGGAGGTAATTCACCCCTCCACTTT; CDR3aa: CASSSQGGNSPLHF
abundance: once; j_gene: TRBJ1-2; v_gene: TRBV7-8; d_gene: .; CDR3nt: TGTGCCAGCAGCCCGAGGACAAGAGCTAACTATGGCTACACCTTC; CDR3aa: CASSPRTRANYGYTF
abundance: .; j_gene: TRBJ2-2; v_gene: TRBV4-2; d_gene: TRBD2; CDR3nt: TGTGCCAGCAGCCAAAGGCTAGCGGGAGGGGCCGGAGGGGTCGGGGAGCTGTTTTTT; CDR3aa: CASSQRLAGGAGGVGELFF
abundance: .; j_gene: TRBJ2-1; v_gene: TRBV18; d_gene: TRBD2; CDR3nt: TGTGCCAGCTCATTAGCGGGACTTAACAATGAGCAGTTCTTC; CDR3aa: CASSLAGLNNEQFF
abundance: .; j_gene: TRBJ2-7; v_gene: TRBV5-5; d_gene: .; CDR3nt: TGTGCCAGCAGCTTGGCCTCGGGGGTACTTTATGAGCAGTACTTC; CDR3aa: CASSLASGVLYEQYF
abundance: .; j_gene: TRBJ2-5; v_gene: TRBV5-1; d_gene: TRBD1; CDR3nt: TGCGCCAGCAGTCTGGCCGGGACAGGGGGCGAGACCCAGTACTTC; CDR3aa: CASSLAGTGGETQYF
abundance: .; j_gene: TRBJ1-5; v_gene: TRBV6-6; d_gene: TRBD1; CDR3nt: TGTGCCAGCAGTTCCTTGACAGGGACTCAGCCCCAGCATTTT; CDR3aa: CASSSLTGTQPQHF
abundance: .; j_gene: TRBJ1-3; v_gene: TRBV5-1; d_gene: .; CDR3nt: TGCGCCAGCAGCTTGGAGAGAGCAGGGGACACCATATATTTT; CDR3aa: CASSLERAGDTIYF
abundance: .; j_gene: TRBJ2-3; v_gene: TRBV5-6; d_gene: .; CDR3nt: TGTGCCAGCAGCTTCGATGGCCGCACAGATACGCAGTATTTT; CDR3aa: CASSFDGRTDTQYF
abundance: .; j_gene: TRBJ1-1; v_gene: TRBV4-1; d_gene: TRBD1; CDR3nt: TGCGCCAGCAGCCCTGGACAGGTTGGCACTGAAGCTTTCTTT; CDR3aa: CASSPGQVGTEAFF
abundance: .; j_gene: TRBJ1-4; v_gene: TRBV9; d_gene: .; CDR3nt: TGTGCCAGCAGCGGGAGGGGACCTGGGGAAAAACTGTTTTTT; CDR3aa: CASSGRGPGEKLFF
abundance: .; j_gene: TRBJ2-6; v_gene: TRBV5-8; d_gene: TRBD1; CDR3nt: TGTGCCAGCAGTAGACAGGGGTCAGGGGCCAACGTCCTGACTTTC; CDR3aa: CASSRQGSGANVLTF
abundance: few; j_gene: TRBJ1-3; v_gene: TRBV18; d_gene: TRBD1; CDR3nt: TGTGCCAGCTCACCACTTGGACAGGCCAACTCTGGAAACACCATATATTTT; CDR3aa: CASSPLGQANSGNTIYF
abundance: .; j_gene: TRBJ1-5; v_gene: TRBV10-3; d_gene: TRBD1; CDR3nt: TGTGCCATCAGTGACCTCCCTGGGACAGGGGATCAGCCCCAGCATTTT; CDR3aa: CAISDLPGTGDQPQHF
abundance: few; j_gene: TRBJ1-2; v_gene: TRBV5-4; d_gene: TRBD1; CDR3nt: TGTGCCAGCAGACCGGGGGATGGGACCGGGACAGTCTATGGCTACACCTTC; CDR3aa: CASRPGDGTGTVYGYTF
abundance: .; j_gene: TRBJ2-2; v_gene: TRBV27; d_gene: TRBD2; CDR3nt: TGTGCCAGCAGTTTATCGTACCGGGGGGGGACCGGGGAGCTGTTTTTT; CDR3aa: CASSLSYRGGTGELFF
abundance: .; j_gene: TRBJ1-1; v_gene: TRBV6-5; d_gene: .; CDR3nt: TGTGCCAGCAGGACAGCTCTGATGAACACTGAAGCTTTCTTT; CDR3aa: CASRTALMNTEAFF
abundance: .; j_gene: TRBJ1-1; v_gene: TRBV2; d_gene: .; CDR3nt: TGTGCCAGCAGTACGGAGGTGAACACTGAAGCTTTCTTT; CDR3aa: CASSTEVNTEAFF
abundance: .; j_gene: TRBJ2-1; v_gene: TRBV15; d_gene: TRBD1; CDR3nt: TGTGCCACCAGCAGACTAACAGGGGCGGCCTACAATGAGCAGTTCTTC; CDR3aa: CATSRLTGAAYNEQFF
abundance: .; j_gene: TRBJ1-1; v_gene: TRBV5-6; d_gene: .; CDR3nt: TGTGCCAGCAGCCACGGCGGCATCCTATACACTGAAGCTTTCTTT; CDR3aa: CASSHGGILYTEAFF
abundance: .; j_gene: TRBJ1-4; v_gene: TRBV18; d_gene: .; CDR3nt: TGTGCCAGCTCACTAACCGGGGACAACGAAAAACTGTTTTTT; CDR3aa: CASSLTGDNEKLFF
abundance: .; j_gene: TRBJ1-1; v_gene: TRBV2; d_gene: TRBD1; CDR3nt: TGTGCCAGCAGGGAAAGACAGGGTAGGAACACTGAAGCTTTCTTT; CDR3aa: CASRERQGRNTEAFF
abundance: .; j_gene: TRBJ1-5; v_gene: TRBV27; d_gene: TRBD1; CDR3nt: TGTGCCAGCAGCCAGTCCCGGGACAGCTTTTGGCCCCAGCATTTT; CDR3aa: CASSQSRDSFWPQHF
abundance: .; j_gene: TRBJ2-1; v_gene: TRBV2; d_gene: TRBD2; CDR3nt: TGTGCCACGGGACTAAACAATGAGCAGTTCTTC; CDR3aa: CATGLNNEQFF
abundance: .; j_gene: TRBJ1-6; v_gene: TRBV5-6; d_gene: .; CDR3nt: TGTGCCAGCAGCTTGTTCCTAGTGCAGTCTCTCCACTTT; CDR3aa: CASSLFLVQSLHF
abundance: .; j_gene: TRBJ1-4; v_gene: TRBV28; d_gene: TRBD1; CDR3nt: TGTGCCAGCAGTATAATTTCCGGGACAGGGCTTGAAAAACTGTTTTTT; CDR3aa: CASSIISGTGLEKLFF
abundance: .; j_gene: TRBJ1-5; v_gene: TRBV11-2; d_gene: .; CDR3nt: TGTGCCAGCAGCTTAGGAGTTTCCAATCAGCCCCAGCATTTT; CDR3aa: CASSLGVSNQPQHF
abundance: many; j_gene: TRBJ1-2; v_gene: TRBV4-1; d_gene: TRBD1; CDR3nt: TGCGCCAGCAGCCAAGATCCAGACAGGGGGCATAGCCGATATGGCTACACCTTC; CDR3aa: CASSQDPDRGHSRYGYTF
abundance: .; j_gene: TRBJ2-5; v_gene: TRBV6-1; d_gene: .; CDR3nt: TGTGCCAGCAGTGAAGCGGTCAGCGTCGGGGAGACCCAGTACTTC; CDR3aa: CASSEAVSVGETQYF
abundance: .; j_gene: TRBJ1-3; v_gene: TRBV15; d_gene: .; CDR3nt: TGTGCCACCAGCGGCTCCAGGGGATTCTCTGGAAACACCATATATTTT; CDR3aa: CATSGSRGFSGNTIYF